The 20 T cell receptor beta chains below were found in one sample sequenced in a study of cytomegalovirus exposure and HLA in healthy donors. The repertoire was sequenced with immunoSEQ multiplex PCR; TCRdb's copy has only in-frame clones and lacks some. The sample holds approximately 160,000 clones, roughly nine tenths seen once. The sequenced material came from PBMCs. Receptors were obtained from a man in his late teens or twenties in good health and CMV-seropositive.

This chain joins TRBV7-9 and TRBJ2-3, with D possibly matching TRBD2 (5 bases). The V gene lost 5 bases and the J gene lost 0 bases, with 12 bases spanning the gap. The CDR3 sequence is 15 residues long. Germline V gene sequence: CDR1 SEHNR, CDR2 FQNEAQ (reference sequence). Here the CDR3 reads CASSPTRSSTDTQYF. CDR3 DNA: TGTGCCAGCAGCCCAACTAGATCTAGCACAGATACGCAGTATTTT.

The chain couples TRBV25-1 to TRBJ1-2; the D is unclear. The CDR3 totals 14 residues. The germline CDR1 and CDR2 sequences are MGHDK and SYGVNS. V was cut by 5 bases and J by 7 bases, with 17 bases left in between. CDR3 region: CASSPDGGGGGYTF. CDR3 nucleotides: TGTGCCAGCAGTCCCGACGGTGGTGGAGGTGGCTACACCTTC.

This clone was counted once. The rearrangement uses TRBV19 and TRBJ2-7; D possibly corresponds to TRBD1 (6 bases). CDR3 size: 12 residues. The V end lost 5 bases, the J end lost 8 bases, and 13 bases lay between the germline ends. Germline V lookup: CDR1 LNHDA, CDR2 SQIVND (reference sequence). The DNA for the CDR3 is TGTGCCAGTAGTCAGGGGTCCGGTCAGCAGTACTTC. As protein: CASSQGSGQQYF.

This chain joins TRBV6-6 and TRBJ2-1, with 9 bases identical to TRBD2. V lost 4 bases, J lost 0 bases, and 1 base stayed unmatched. This CDR3 is built from 15 residues. Germline CDR1 is MNHNY and CDR2 is SVGAGI (reference sequence). CDR3 nucleotides: TGTGCCAGCAGTTTGACTAGCGGCTCCTACAATGAGCAGTTCTTC. Amino acid sequence: CASSLTSGSYNEQFF.

The chain joins TRBV11-3 to TRBJ2-1; TRBD1 matches 7 bases. This CDR3 has 13 residues. The ends lost 1 base at V and 14 bases at J; junction bases unmatched: 8. Germline V gene data show CDR1 as SGHNT and CDR2 as YENEEA. CDR3 residues: CASSLGSDREEFF. The CDR3 nucleotides read TGTGCCAGCAGCTTAGGAAGTGACAGGGAAGAGTTCTTC.

The rearrangement links TRBV27 to TRBJ2-1; TRBD1 aligns across 8 bases. Germline loops: CDR1 MNHEY, CDR2 SMNVEV (reference sequence). V lost 2 bases to trimming and J lost 6 bases; unmatched junction nucleotides: 3. The CDR3 is 14 amino acids. The CDR3 here is CASSLQGAVNEQFF. In DNA, the CDR3 is TGTGCCAGCAGTTTACAGGGGGCTGTCAATGAGCAGTTCTTC.

This clone was counted a single time. Other DNA sequences of this sample code for an identical CDR3. The CDR3 coding sequence is TGCGCCAGCAGCTTAGGGGGGGGACAAGAGACCCAGTACTTC. Protein: CASSLGGGQETQYF. The chain couples TRBV5-1 to TRBJ2-5, with D perhaps TRBD2 (7 bases). The V end was cut by 2 bases, the J end by 2 bases, with 10 bases between. Germline V lookup: CDR1 SGHRS, CDR2 YFSETQ. The CDR3 is 14 residues long.

This chain joins TRBV5-1 and TRBJ2-2; D remains ambiguous. Trimming stripped 6 bases from V and 0 bases from J, with 9 bases between. The CDR3 length is 14 residues. Germline loops: CDR1 SGHRS, CDR2 YFSETQ. In DNA form, the CDR3 reads TGCGCCAGCAATGCAGGAACGAACACCGGGGAGCTGTTTTTT. Protein: CASNAGTNTGELFF.

This clone was observed a handful of times. V and J are TRBV12-2 and TRBJ2-3; the D call TRBD2 from the table was never checked on the DNA. TRBV12-2 is assigned pseudogene status. The CDR3 totals 17 residues. CDR3 loop: CASRLDRGLAGIDTQYF. CDR3 nucleotide sequence: TGTGCAAGTCGCTTAGACCGGGGACTAGCGGGAATAGATACGCAGTATTTT.

The table lists this clone with a count of one. V usage is TRBV4-1 and J usage is TRBJ1-2; 12 bases are shared with TRBD1. The trim removed 1 base at V and 7 bases at J, leaving 10 bases unmatched. This CDR3 has 17 amino acids. The V gene's germline CDR1 is MGHRA and CDR2 YSYEKL. In DNA form, the CDR3 reads TGCGCCAGCAGCCAAGGCCCCCGCGGGACAGGGGGCTTTGGCTACACCTTC. This codes for CASSQGPRGTGGFGYTF.

The chain links TRBV5-1 to TRBJ1-4, with TRBD1 matching 8 bases. V was clipped by 4 bases and J by 7 bases; unmatched bases: 9. The germline V gene has CDR1 SGHRS and CDR2 YFSETQ. This CDR3 has 15 residues. The chain's CDR3 is CASSLVGQGGEKLFF. CDR3 sequence (DNA): TGCGCCAGCAGCCTCGTCGGACAGGGCGGTGAAAAACTGTTTTTT. The full variable domain, rest sourced from reference TRBV5-1 and TRBJ1-4, is KAGVTQTPRYLIKTRGQQVTLSCSPISGHRSVSWYQQTPGQGLQFLFEYFSETQRNKGNFPGRFSGRQFSNSRSEMNVSTLELGDSALYLCASSLVGQGGEKLFFGSGTQLSVL.

The genes are TRBV9 and TRBJ2-1; 9 bases are shared with TRBD2. The CDR3 has 13 amino acids. Germline loops: CDR1 SGDLS, CDR2 YYNGEE. After removal of 3 bases from V and 9 bases from J, the junction contained 4 bases not matched to a gene. CDR3 sequence reads: CASSAKREVEQFF. Written as DNA, the CDR3 is TGTGCCAGCAGCGCTAAGCGGGAGGTTGAGCAGTTCTTC.

The J gene is TRBJ2-1, the V gene TRBV29-1; a possible D gene is TRBD2 (5 bases). Trimming left V 3 bases short and J 8 bases short, with 17 bases between. The germline CDR1 and CDR2 sequences are SQVTM and ANQGSEA. This CDR3 spans 14 amino acids. This CDR3 is CSVEFPLVVYEQFF. The CDR3 DNA reads TGCAGCGTTGAGTTCCCACTAGTAGTCTATGAGCAGTTCTTC.

The genes are TRBV4-2 and TRBJ2-1, with D maybe TRBD2 (6 bases). The V gene lost 0 bases and the J gene lost 3 bases, with 15 bases spanning the gap. This CDR3 has 17 residues. CDR1 is LGHNA, CDR2 YNFKEQ, per germline. CDR3 residues: CASSQDLGGGHYNEQFF. CDR3 coding DNA: TGTGCCAGCAGCCAAGATCTTGGGGGAGGTCACTACAATGAGCAGTTCTTC.

The chain carries TRBV9 and TRBJ2-5, with 7 bases identical to TRBD1. The CDR3 length is 15 residues. V lost 0 bases, J lost 5 bases, and 7 bases stayed unmatched. Germline V gives CDR1 SGDLS, CDR2 YYNGEE. CDR3 coding DNA: TGTGCCAGCAGCGTAGCCGGACAGGCTGGGGAGACCCAGTACTTC. The encoded protein is CASSVAGQAGETQYF. The full variable domain, its missing parts supplied by reference TRBV9 and TRBJ2-5, is DSGVTQTPKHLITATGQRVTLRCSPRSGDLSVYWYQQSLDQGLQFLIQYYNGEERAKGNILERFSAQQFPDLHSELNLSSLELGDSALYFCASSVAGQAGETQYFGPGTRLLVL.

The chain joins TRBV27 to TRBJ2-3; 7 nucleotides line up with TRBD2. This CDR3 spans 15 amino acids. Germline CDR1 and CDR2: MNHEY and SMNVEV (reference sequence). The V gene end was trimmed by 0 bases and the J gene end by 6 bases; junction bases not matched to a gene: 6. CDR3 sequence reads: CASSLSAGVFDTQYF. In nucleotides, the CDR3 is TGTGCCAGCAGTTTATCGGCGGGAGTCTTCGATACGCAGTATTTT.

The CDR3 is CASSRGPAGPGRSWEQYF. For the CDR3, the DNA is TGTGCCAGCAGCCGCGGTCCAGCGGGCCCCGGACGGTCTTGGGAGCAGTACTTC. The chain combines TRBV7-3 with TRBJ2-7; TRBD2 might be the D (6 bases). The CDR3 runs to 18 residues. Between the trimmed V and J ends, which lost 5 bases and 7 bases, there was a span of 30 bases. Germline V gives CDR1 SGHTA, CDR2 FQGTGA.

This chain connects TRBV5-1 to TRBJ2-3; D unclear. The CDR3 length is 14 residues. CDR1 and CDR2 from the germline V gene are SGHRS and YFSETQ. Trimming shortened V by 3 bases and J by 0 bases, and 8 bases separated the two germline ends. This CDR3 reads CASSYQSSTDTQYF. As DNA, the CDR3 is TGCGCCAGCAGCTACCAGTCTAGCACAGATACGCAGTATTTT. Combining the CDR3 with reference TRBV5-1 and TRBJ2-3 gives the whole variable domain KAGVTQTPRYLIKTRGQQVTLSCSPISGHRSVSWYQQTPGQGLQFLFEYFSETQRNKGNFPGRFSGRQFSNSRSEMNVSTLELGDSALYLCASSYQSSTDTQYFGPGTRLTVL.

V gene TRBV18 combines with J gene TRBJ2-3; 11 bases map to TRBD2. J lost 1 base, V lost 6 bases, and 9 bases had no gene match. From germline, CDR1 is KGHSH and CDR2 LQKENI. The CDR3 runs to 17 residues. Written as DNA, the CDR3 is TGTGCCAGCTCCCCCCGCACTAGCGGGAGAGGCACAGATACGCAGTATTTT. Its translation is CASSPRTSGRGTDTQYF.

Notes on this clone: The sample contains more than one DNA sequence encoding this CDR3. J is TRBJ2-3 and V is TRBV7-6; D not resolved. CDR1 SGHVS and CDR2 FNYEAQ come from the germline V gene. Trimming pared 1 base from V and 2 bases from J, leaving 7 bases between. CDR3 size: 14 residues. The CDR3 DNA is TGTGCCAGCAGCTTAGGGGCCTCCACAGATACGCAGTATTTT. This translates into CASSLGASTDTQYF.